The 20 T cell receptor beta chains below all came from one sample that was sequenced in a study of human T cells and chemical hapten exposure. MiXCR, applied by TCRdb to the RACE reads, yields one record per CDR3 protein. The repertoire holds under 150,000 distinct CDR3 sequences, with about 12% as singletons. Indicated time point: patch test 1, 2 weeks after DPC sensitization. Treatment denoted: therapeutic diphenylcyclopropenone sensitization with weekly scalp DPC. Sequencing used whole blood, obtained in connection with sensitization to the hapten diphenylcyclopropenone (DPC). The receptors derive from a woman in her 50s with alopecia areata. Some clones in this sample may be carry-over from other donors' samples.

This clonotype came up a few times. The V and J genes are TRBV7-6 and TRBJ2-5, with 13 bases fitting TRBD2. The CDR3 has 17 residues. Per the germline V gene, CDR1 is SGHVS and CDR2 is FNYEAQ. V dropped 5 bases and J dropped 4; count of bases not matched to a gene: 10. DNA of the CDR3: TGTGCCAGCAGCCCCGGACTAGCGGGAGCTCCGGGAGAGACCCAGTACTTC. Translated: CASSPGLAGAPGETQYF. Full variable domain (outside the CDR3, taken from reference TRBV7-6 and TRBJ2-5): GAGVSQSPRYKVTKRGQDVALRCDPISGHVSLYWYRQALGQGPEFLTYFNYEAQQDKSGLPNDRFSAERPEGSISTLTIQRTEQRDSAMYRCASSPGLAGAPGETQYFGPGTRLLVL.

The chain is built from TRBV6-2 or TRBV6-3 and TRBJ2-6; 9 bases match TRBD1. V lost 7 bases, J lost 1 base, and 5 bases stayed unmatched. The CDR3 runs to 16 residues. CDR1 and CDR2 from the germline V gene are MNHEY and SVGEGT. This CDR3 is CASTQGATSGANVLTF. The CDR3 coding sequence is TGTGCCAGCACACAGGGGGCGACGTCTGGGGCCAACGTCCTGACTTTC.

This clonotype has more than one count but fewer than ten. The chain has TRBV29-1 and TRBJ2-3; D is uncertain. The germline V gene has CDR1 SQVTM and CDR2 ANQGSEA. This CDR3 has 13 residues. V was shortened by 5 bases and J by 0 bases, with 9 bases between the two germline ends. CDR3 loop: CSVKGTSTDTQYF. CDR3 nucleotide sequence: TGCAGCGTTAAGGGCACCAGCACAGATACGCAGTATTTT.

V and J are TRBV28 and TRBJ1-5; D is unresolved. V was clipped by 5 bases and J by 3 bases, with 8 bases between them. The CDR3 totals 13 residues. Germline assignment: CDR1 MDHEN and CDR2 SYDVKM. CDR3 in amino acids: CASSEIYNQPQHF. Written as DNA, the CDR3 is TGTGCCAGCAGTGAGATCTACAATCAGCCCCAGCATTTT.

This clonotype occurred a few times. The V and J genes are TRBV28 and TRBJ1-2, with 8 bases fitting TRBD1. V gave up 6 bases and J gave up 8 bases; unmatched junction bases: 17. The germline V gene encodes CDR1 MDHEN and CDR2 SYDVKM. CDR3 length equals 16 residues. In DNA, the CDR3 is TGTGCCAGCAGCCCTCCTGGACAGGGAAAAACCGGGGGCTACACCTTC. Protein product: CASSPPGQGKTGGYTF.

The CDR3 DNA reads as TGCAGCGTCGCTAAGGGAGGGAATGAAAAACTGTTTTTT. Protein product: CSVAKGGNEKLFF. This rearrangement joins TRBV29-1 to TRBJ1-4; D remains unclear. Germline assignment: CDR1 SQVTM and CDR2 ANQGSEA. V was trimmed by 6 bases and J by 5 bases, leaving 13 bases between them. This CDR3 is built from 13 residues.

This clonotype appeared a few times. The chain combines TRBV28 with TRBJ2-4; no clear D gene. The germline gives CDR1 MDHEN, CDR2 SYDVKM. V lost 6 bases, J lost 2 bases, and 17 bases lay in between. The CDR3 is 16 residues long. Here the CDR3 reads CASSPPPRPSKNIQYF. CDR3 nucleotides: TGTGCCAGCAGCCCCCCACCCAGACCGTCCAAAAACATTCAGTACTTC.

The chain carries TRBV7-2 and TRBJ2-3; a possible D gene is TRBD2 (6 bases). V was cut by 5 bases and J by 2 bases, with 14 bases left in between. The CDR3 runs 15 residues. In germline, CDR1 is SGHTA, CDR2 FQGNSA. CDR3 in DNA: TGTGCCAGCAGCCAGAGGACTACCTTCACAGATACGCAGTATTTT. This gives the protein CASSQRTTFTDTQYF.

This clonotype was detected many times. CDR3 amino acids: CASTTTGANQPQHF. For the CDR3, the DNA is TGTGCCAGCACCACGACAGGGGCCAATCAGCCCCAGCATTTT. The chain carries TRBV7-2 and TRBJ1-5; the match to TRBD1 covers 8 bases. The trim removed 7 bases at V and 3 bases at J, leaving 5 bases unmatched. Germline V gene sequence: CDR1 SGHTA, CDR2 FQGNSA. CDR3 length equals 14 residues.

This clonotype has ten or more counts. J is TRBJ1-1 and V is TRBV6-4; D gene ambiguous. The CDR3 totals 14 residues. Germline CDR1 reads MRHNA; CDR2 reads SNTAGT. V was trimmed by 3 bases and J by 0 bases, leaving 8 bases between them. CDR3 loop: CASSENLMNTEAFF. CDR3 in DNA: TGTGCCAGCAGTGAAAACCTCATGAACACTGAAGCTTTCTTT.

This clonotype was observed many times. The chain's CDR3 is CASSFRLAGPYEQYF. The CDR3 DNA follows: TGTGCCAGCAGCTTTCGACTAGCGGGGCCCTACGAGCAGTACTTC. The V call is TRBV7-2, the J call TRBJ2-7, with 11 bases matching TRBD2. Germline loops: CDR1 SGHTA, CDR2 FQGNSA. Trimming removed 3 bases from V and 2 bases from J; junction bases left unmatched: 3. This CDR3 spans 15 amino acids.

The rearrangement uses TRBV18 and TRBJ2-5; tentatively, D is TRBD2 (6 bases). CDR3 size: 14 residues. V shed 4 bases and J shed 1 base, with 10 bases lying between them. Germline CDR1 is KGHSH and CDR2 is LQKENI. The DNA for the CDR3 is TGTGCCAGCTCACGACGACTAGTCCAAGAGACCCAGTACTTC. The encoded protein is CASSRRLVQETQYF. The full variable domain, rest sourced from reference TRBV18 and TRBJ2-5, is NAGVMQNPRHLVRRRGQEARLRCSPMKGHSHVYWYRQLPEEGLKFMVYLQKENIIDESGMPKERFSAEFPKEGPSILRIQQVVRGDSAAYFCASSRRLVQETQYFGPGTRLLVL.

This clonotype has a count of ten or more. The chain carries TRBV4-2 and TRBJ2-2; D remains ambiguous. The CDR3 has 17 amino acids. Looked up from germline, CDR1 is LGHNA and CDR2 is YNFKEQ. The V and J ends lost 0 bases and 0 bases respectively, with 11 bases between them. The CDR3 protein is CASSQDYGSANTGELFF. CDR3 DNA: TGTGCCAGCAGCCAAGATTACGGGTCGGCGAACACCGGGGAGCTGTTTTTT.

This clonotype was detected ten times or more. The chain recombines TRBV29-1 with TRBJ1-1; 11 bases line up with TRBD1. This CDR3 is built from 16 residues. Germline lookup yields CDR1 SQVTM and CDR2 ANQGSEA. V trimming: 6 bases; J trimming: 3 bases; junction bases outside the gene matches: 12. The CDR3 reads CSVDGQGAVVDTEAFF. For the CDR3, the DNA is TGCAGCGTCGACGGACAGGGGGCGGTGGTGGACACTGAAGCTTTCTTT.

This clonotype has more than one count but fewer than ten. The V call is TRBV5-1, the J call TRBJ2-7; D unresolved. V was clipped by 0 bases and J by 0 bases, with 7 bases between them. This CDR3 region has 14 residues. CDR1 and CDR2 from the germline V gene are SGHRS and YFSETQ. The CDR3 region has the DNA TGCGCCAGCAGCTTGGGACCAAGCTCCTACGAGCAGTACTTC. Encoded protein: CASSLGPSSYEQYF.

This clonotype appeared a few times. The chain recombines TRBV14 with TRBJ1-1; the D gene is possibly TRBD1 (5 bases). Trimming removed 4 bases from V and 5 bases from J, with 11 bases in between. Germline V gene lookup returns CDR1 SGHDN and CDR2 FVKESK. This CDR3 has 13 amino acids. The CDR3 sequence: CASSLQWGTEAFF. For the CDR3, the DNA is TGTGCCAGCAGCCTCCAATGGGGGACTGAAGCTTTCTTT.

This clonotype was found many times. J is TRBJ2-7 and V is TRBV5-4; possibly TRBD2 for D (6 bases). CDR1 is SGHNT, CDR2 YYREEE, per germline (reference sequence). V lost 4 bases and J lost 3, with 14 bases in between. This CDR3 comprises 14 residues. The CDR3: CASSKGGGSYEQYF. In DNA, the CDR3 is TGTGCCAGCAGCAAAGGTGGGGGGAGCTACGAGCAGTACTTC.

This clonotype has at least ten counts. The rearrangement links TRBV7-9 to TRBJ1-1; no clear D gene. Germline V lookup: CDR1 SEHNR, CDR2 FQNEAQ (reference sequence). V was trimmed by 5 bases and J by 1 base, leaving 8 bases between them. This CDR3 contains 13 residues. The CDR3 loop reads CASSIQSNTEAFF. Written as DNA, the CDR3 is TGTGCCAGCAGCATACAATCGAACACTGAAGCTTTCTTT. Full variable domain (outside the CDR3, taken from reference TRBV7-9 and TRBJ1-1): DTGVSQNPRHKITKRGQNVTFRCDPISEHNRLYWYRQTLGQGPEFLTYFQNEAQLEKSRLLSDRFSAERPKGSFSTLEIQRTEQGDSAMYLCASSIQSNTEAFFGQGTRLTVV.

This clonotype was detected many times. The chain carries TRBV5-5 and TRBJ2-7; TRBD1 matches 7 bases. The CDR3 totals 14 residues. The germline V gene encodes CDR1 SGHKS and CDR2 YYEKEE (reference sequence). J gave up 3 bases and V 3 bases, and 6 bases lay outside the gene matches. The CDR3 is CASSSRTGVYEQYF. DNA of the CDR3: TGTGCCAGCAGCTCCAGGACAGGAGTCTACGAGCAGTACTTC. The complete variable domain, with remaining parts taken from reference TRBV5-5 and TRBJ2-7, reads DAGVTQSPTHLIKTRGQQVTLRCSPISGHKSVSWYQQVLGQGPQFIFQYYEKEERGRGNFPDRFSARQFPNYSSELNVNALLLGDSALYLCASSSRTGVYEQYFGPGTRLTVT.

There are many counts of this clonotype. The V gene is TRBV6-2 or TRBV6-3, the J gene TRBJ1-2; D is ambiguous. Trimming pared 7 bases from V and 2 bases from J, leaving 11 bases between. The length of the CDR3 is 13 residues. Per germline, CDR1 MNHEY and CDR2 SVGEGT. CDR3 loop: CASKSGLNYGYTF. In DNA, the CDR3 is TGTGCCAGCAAGTCAGGATTAAACTATGGCTACACCTTC.